This TCR beta chain stems from a study of molecular identifiers for immune sequencing clone quantification. Whole-study context: Replicate experiments took RNA from 20,000 or 100,000 naive CD8 cells, divided it five ways and sequenced four. Findings and caveats of the study: Amid 750,000 to 1,000,000 naive cells, spiked Jurkat TCR RNA from one cell was reportedly still detectable.

Naive CD8 T cells were FACS-sorted by CD8+CD4-CCR7+CD45RA+ markers. As concerns this clonotype: Its antigen is not known.

One entry per CDR3 protein, called by TCRdb with MiXCR from the PCR reads. This sample yields some 680,000 distinct CDR3 sequences, of which over 25% are seen a single time; about 0.81% belongs to the top ten. The specimen sequenced was naive CD8+ T cells from blood, with Jurkat cell RNA spiked in. Subset defined: FACS-sorted CD8+CD4-CCR7+CD45RA+ naive T cells. The TCR comes from a human donor in good health. Some libraries in this study had Jurkat cell RNA spiked in.

In nucleotides, the CDR3 is TGTGCCAGCAGTTCAGGGGGCGCCGCCTACAATGAGCAGTTCTTC. Its protein product is CASSSGGAAYNEQFF. V gene TRBV5-6 combines with J gene TRBJ2-1, with TRBD1 identical over 8 bases. Germline CDR1 reads SGHDT; CDR2 reads YYEEEE. The J segment lost 2 bases and the V segment lost 5 bases, leaving 6 bases of the junction unmatched. The CDR3 contains 15 residues.